These 15 T cell receptor beta chains were all obtained from the same sample, sequenced in a study of early T cells in non-severe SARS-CoV-2 infection. Each CDR3 protein is one row after TCRdb ran MiXCR on the 5' RACE reads. This table has more than 80,000 distinct CDR3 sequences, around 15% appearing once. Sample: whole blood. The receptors come from an adult who was a healthcare worker with PCR-confirmed SARS-CoV-2 infection or an uninfected control (not recorded which).

The chain joins TRBV9 to TRBJ1-4; D remains unclear. The germline CDR1 and CDR2 sequences are SGDLS and YYNGEE. V was cut by 2 bases and J by 8 bases, with 7 bases left in between. This CDR3 comprises 12 residues. In nucleotides, the CDR3 is TGTGCCAGCAGCGTTTCCGGGGAAAAACTGTTTTTT. It translates to CASSVSGEKLFF. Based on the CDR3 plus reference TRBV9 and TRBJ1-4, the full variable domain is DSGVTQTPKHLITATGQRVTLRCSPRSGDLSVYWYQQSLDQGLQFLIQYYNGEERAKGNILERFSAQQFPDLHSELNLSSLELGDSALYFCASSVSGEKLFFGSGTQLSVL.

This clonotype was counted between two and nine times. The rearrangement links TRBV5-6 to TRBJ2-2; D is ambiguous. The CDR3 is 16 amino acids. CDR1 is SGHDT and CDR2 is YYEEEE in the germline V gene. Trimming left V 0 bases short and J 3 bases short, with 12 bases between. The CDR3 loop reads CASSLVGSLYTGELFF. In nucleotides, the CDR3 is TGTGCCAGCAGCTTGGTCGGCAGTTTATACACCGGGGAGCTGTTTTTT.

About this clonotype: Without the conserved terminal phenylalanine or tryptophan, this CDR3 likely stems from a read error. V gene TRBV19 combines with J gene TRBJ1-2, with D maybe TRBD1 (5 bases). Germline CDR1 is LNHDA and CDR2 is SQIVND (reference sequence). Trimming pared 5 bases from V and 1 base from J, leaving 23 bases between. The CDR3 runs 18 residues. CDR3 amino acids: CASSSPGTGVLLNYGYTS. The CDR3 coding sequence is TGTGCCAGTAGTTCGCCGGGCACAGGCGTTCTACTTAACTATGGCTACACCTCC.

The V call is TRBV27, the J call TRBJ1-1, with D perhaps matching TRBD1 (5 bases). This CDR3 is 13 amino acids long. V lost 3 bases and J lost 4, with 9 bases in between. The germline V gene has CDR1 MNHEY and CDR2 SMNVEV (reference sequence). CDR3 sequence reads: CASSFWGGTEAFF. CDR3 bases: TGTGCCAGCAGTTTCTGGGGGGGCACTGAAGCTTTCTTT.

This clonotype was seen at least ten times. The chain employs TRBV5-1 and TRBJ2-7, with D possibly being TRBD2 (5 bases). V gave up 1 base and J gave up 3 bases, with 14 bases separating them. Per the germline V gene, CDR1 is SGHRS and CDR2 is YFSETQ. The CDR3 totals 15 residues. The CDR3 DNA sequence: TGCGCCAGCAGCTTGAGCGGAGCCACCCACTACGAGCAGTACTTC. It encodes CASSLSGATHYEQYF.

J is TRBJ2-3 and V is TRBV4-1, with D maybe TRBD1 (6 bases). The V end lost 0 bases, the J end lost 3 bases, and 13 bases lay between the germline ends. This CDR3 region has 16 residues. The V gene's germline CDR1 is MGHRA and CDR2 YSYEKL. In nucleotides, the CDR3 is TGCGCCAGCAGCCAAGATCTGGGGGCGCGGACAGATACGCAGTATTTT. Encoded protein: CASSQDLGARTDTQYF.

This chain joins TRBV30 and TRBJ2-7; 12 nucleotides line up with TRBD2. This CDR3 region has 14 residues. Germline assignment: CDR1 GTSNPN and CDR2 SVGIG (reference sequence). The J segment lost 4 bases and the V segment lost 2 bases, leaving 3 bases of the junction unmatched. CDR3 bases: TGTGCCTGGAGTTGGACTAGCGGGATTTACGAGCAGTACTTC. It is translated as CAWSWTSGIYEQYF. The full variable domain, rest sourced from reference TRBV30 and TRBJ2-7, is SQTIHQWPATLVQPVGSPLSLECTVEGTSNPNLYWYRQAAGRGLQLLFYSVGIGQISSEVPQNLSASRPQDRQFILSSKKLLLSDSGFYLCAWSWTSGIYEQYFGPGTRLTVT.

This clonotype was found a few times. The chain recombines TRBV7-9 with TRBJ2-5; TRBD1 or TRBD2 may be the D gene (5 bases each). The CDR3 length is 15 residues. Trimming pared 8 bases from V and 5 bases from J, leaving 21 bases between. The germline V gene encodes CDR1 SEHNR and CDR2 FQNEAQ (reference sequence). The CDR3 reads CASLRGSQAGETQYF. In nucleotides, the CDR3 is TGTGCCAGCCTCCGGGGATCACAGGCAGGGGAGACCCAGTACTTC.

The chain carries TRBV18 and TRBJ1-2; D possibly corresponds to TRBD1 (5 bases). Germline assignment: CDR1 KGHSH and CDR2 LQKENI. The V and J ends lost 3 bases and 4 bases respectively, with 12 bases between them. The length of the CDR3 is 14 residues. CDR3 region: CASSPGESAYGYTF. The CDR3 DNA is TGTGCCAGCTCACCGGGGGAATCGGCCTATGGCTACACCTTC.

CDR3 amino acids: CASSQDVAGVDEQYF. For the CDR3, the DNA is TGTGCCAGCAGCCAAGATGTAGCGGGAGTCGACGAGCAGTACTTC. The V gene is TRBV3-1, the J gene TRBJ2-7, with TRBD2 identical over 9 bases. CDR3 length equals 15 residues. After removal of 0 bases from V and 5 bases from J, the junction contained 5 bases not matched to a gene. The V gene's germline CDR1 is LGHDT and CDR2 YNNKEL (reference sequence).

The chain employs TRBV3-1 and TRBJ1-3; D not resolved. Deletions cut 2 bases from V and 0 bases from J, with 11 bases between. CDR3 length: 16 residues. Germline V gives CDR1 LGHDT, CDR2 YNNKEL (reference sequence). The DNA of the CDR3 is TGTGCCAGCAGCCAATTAACAACAAGCTCTGGAAACACCATATATTTT. This translates into CASSQLTTSSGNTIYF.

This clonotype has at least ten counts. The chain has TRBV7-6 and TRBJ2-1, with D unclear. Trimming removed 5 bases from V and 8 bases from J, with 13 bases in between. Germline lookup yields CDR1 SGHVS and CDR2 FNYEAQ. The CDR3 is 13 residues long. The CDR3 nucleotides read TGTGCCAGCAGCCCCTACTCATTCGATGAGCAGTTCTTC. Protein sequence: CASSPYSFDEQFF.

This clonotype was seen repeatedly, ten times or more. The chain uses TRBV11-2 and TRBJ2-3; a possible D gene is TRBD2 (6 bases). Germline V gene data show CDR1 as SGHAT and CDR2 as FQNNGV. The CDR3 totals 13 residues. Deletions cut 1 base from V and 11 bases from J, with 13 bases between. CDR3 coding DNA: TGTGCCAGCAGCTTAGTCCGTGCGGGAATGCAGTATTTT. Translation: CASSLVRAGMQYF.

Worth noting for this clonotype: One end of the junction is discordant with germline, which a read error may explain. The chain recombines TRBV6-6 with TRBJ1-2; 8 nucleotides align to TRBD1. Germline-derived CDR1 and CDR2 are MNHNY and SVGAGI (reference sequence). This CDR3 has 13 amino acids. CDR3 amino acids: CASSYDPSGGFAF. CDR3 nucleotide sequence: TGTGCCAGCAGTTACGACCCCTCAGGGGGCTTCGCCTTC.

V and J are TRBV4-1 and TRBJ2-2, with 9 bases matching TRBD2. J was trimmed by 6 bases and V by 0 bases; bases with no gene match: 14. Germline V CDR1 and CDR2: MGHRA, YSYEKL. This CDR3 is built from 19 residues. CDR3 sequence reads: CASSQDRPSGNLVSGELFF. The CDR3 DNA reads TGCGCCAGCAGCCAAGACCGGCCTAGCGGGAACCTGGTGTCCGGGGAGCTGTTTTTT.